These 18 T cell receptor beta chains were sequenced from one sample in a study of identical twins. Each CDR3 protein gets one entry after TCRdb re-called the 5' RACE reads with MiXCR. Among roughly 690,000 distinct CDR3 sequences listed, 6% to 6.5% were seen once. The sequenced sample was naive T cells sorted from blood. The origin of the receptors is a man aged 18-30 years in good health.

At least ten counts were recorded for this clonotype. The chain carries TRBV18 and TRBJ2-7, with 8 bases that match TRBD1. V was clipped by 3 bases and J by 2 bases; unmatched bases: 6. Germline V gene data show CDR1 as KGHSH and CDR2 as LQKENI. CDR3 length: 15 amino acids. The CDR3: CASSPGQGGTYEQYF. In DNA form, the CDR3 reads TGTGCCAGCTCACCTGGACAGGGAGGAACCTACGAGCAGTACTTC.

This clonotype was seen repeatedly, ten times or more. This chain joins TRBV29-1 and TRBJ1-2; tentatively, D is TRBD1 (6 bases). This CDR3 region has 13 residues. Germline V gene lookup returns CDR1 SQVTM and CDR2 ANQGSEA. Between the trimmed V and J ends, which lost 2 bases and 4 bases, there was a span of 11 bases. In nucleotides, the CDR3 is TGCAGCGTTGAACCGACAGGTGGCTATGGCTACACCTTC. Translation gives CSVEPTGGYGYTF.

In its sample, this clonotype was seen many times. J is TRBJ2-7 and V is TRBV12-3 or TRBV12-4; a weak D match, TRBD2 (6 bases). The CDR3 is 15 amino acids. The V gene lost 4 bases and the J gene lost 3 bases, with 16 bases spanning the gap. The CDR3 protein is CASSSARDWRYEQYF. The CDR3 bases are TGTGCCAGCAGTTCAGCTCGGGACTGGCGCTACGAGCAGTACTTC.

This clonotype was picked up a small number of times. The CDR3 bases are TGTGCCAGCTCACCACGTGGGACAGGGCAATTCCCCACTGAAGCTTTCTTT. Amino acids: CASSPRGTGQFPTEAFF. The chain carries TRBV18 and TRBJ1-1, with 9 positions matching TRBD1. Per the germline V gene, CDR1 is KGHSH and CDR2 is LQKENI. The CDR3 has 17 amino acids. V trimming: 1 base; J trimming: 4 bases; junction bases outside the gene matches: 10.

The rearrangement joins TRBV12-3 or TRBV12-4 to TRBJ2-2; tentatively, D is TRBD1 (6 bases). V lost 0 bases and J lost 0, with 11 bases in between. The CDR3 sequence is 17 residues long. In DNA, the CDR3 is TGTGCCAGCAGTTTAGCGCAGGACAGCGCGAACACCGGGGAGCTGTTTTTT. Amino acid sequence: CASSLAQDSANTGELFF.

The chain links TRBV10-3 to TRBJ1-6; the D gene is possibly TRBD1 (5 bases). Deletions cut 8 bases from V and 7 bases from J, with 9 bases between. Germline-derived CDR1 and CDR2 are ENHRY and SYGVKD. The CDR3 loop spans 12 amino acids. This chain's CDR3 is CAIGTINSPLHF. CDR3 bases: TGTGCCATCGGGACCATAAATTCACCCCTCCACTTT.

This clonotype was seen ten or more times. This rearrangement joins TRBV20-1 to TRBJ2-1; D call uncertain. CDR3 length: 14 residues. Germline V gene data show CDR1 as DFQATT and CDR2 as SNEGSKA (reference sequence). The V gene lost 4 bases and the J gene lost 0 bases, with 10 bases spanning the gap. The CDR3 loop is CSAKRGSSYNEQFF. The CDR3 nucleotides are TGCAGTGCTAAACGTGGCAGCTCCTACAATGAGCAGTTCTTC.

In its sample, this clonotype was seen a few times. The chain has TRBV10-3 and TRBJ2-5; 9 nucleotides align to TRBD2. The germline CDR1 and CDR2 sequences are ENHRY and SYGVKD. V gave up 4 bases and J gave up 3 bases; unmatched junction bases: 0. The CDR3 length is 13 residues. CDR3 nucleotides: TGTGCCATCAGTGGACTAGCGGAAGAGACCCAGTACTTC. This sequence encodes CAISGLAEETQYF.

This clonotype was picked up many times. This chain connects TRBV10-2 to TRBJ1-5, with TRBD1 as a possible D gene (6 bases). Trimming cost V 0 bases and J 2 bases, with 11 bases left between them. The CDR3 runs to 16 residues. Germline loops: CDR1 WSHSY, CDR2 SAAADI. CDR3 DNA sequence: TGCGCCAGCAGTGAGTCAGGGGGAGCGGGCAATCAGCCCCAGCATTTT. Translation: CASSESGGAGNQPQHF.

At least ten counts were recorded for this clonotype. The chain links TRBV21-1 to TRBJ1-2. TRBV21-1 is annotated as a pseudogene. This CDR3 spans 15 amino acids. The CDR3 DNA is TGTGCCAGCAGCAAAGTAGGTCCACACAACTATGGCTACACCTTC. Residues: CASSKVGPHNYGYTF.

A few counts support this clonotype. The gene calls are TRBV15 and TRBJ2-3; D is possibly TRBD1 (5 bases). The V end lost 5 bases, the J end lost 0 bases, and 9 bases lay between the germline ends. The CDR3 covers 14 residues. CDR1 and CDR2 (germline): LNHNV, YYDKDF (reference sequence). The CDR3 sequence is CATSGKGSTDTQYF. The CDR3 nucleotides read TGTGCCACCAGCGGAAAGGGGAGCACAGATACGCAGTATTTT.

A few counts support this clonotype. This chain joins TRBV5-1 and TRBJ1-2; TRBD1 matches 7 bases. There are 14 residues in the CDR3. V shed 2 bases and J 4 bases; nucleotides not matched to a gene: 5. The V gene's germline CDR1 is SGHRS and CDR2 YFSETQ. CDR3 residues: CASSFTGVSYGYTF. CDR3 sequence (DNA): TGCGCCAGCAGCTTCACAGGGGTGTCCTATGGCTACACCTTC.

The genes are TRBV5-1 and TRBJ2-3; 7 positions agree with TRBD2. This CDR3 is 16 amino acids long. CDR1 and CDR2 from the germline V gene are SGHRS and YFSETQ. V shed 1 base and J 4 bases; nucleotides not matched to a gene: 9. CDR3 sequence reads: CASSLLLALGADTQYF. CDR3 bases: TGCGCCAGCAGCTTGTTACTAGCGTTGGGGGCAGATACGCAGTATTTT.

The chain carries TRBV7-2 and TRBJ2-1; possible D gene TRBD1, 7 bases. V dropped 5 bases and J dropped 9 bases, with 20 bases sitting between them. Germline lookup yields CDR1 SGHTA and CDR2 FQGNSA. The CDR3 runs 15 residues. The CDR3: CASSPDRRMGGEQFF. The CDR3 bases are TGTGCCAGCAGCCCGGACAGGCGGATGGGGGGTGAGCAGTTCTTC.

This clonotype has a count of ten or more. CDR3 residues: CASSEALGTDTQYF. CDR3 bases: TGTGCCAGCAGCGAAGCGCTGGGCACAGATACGCAGTATTTT. This rearrangement joins TRBV9 to TRBJ2-3; D not certain. This CDR3 region has 14 residues. V lost 3 bases and J lost 1, with 9 bases in between. Germline V gene lookup returns CDR1 SGDLS and CDR2 YYNGEE.

This clonotype has at least ten counts. CDR3 residues: CASSSKVPSGRYEQYF. CDR3 DNA sequence: TGTGCCAGCAGCTCAAAGGTGCCTAGCGGGAGATACGAGCAGTACTTC. The chain links TRBV7-2 to TRBJ2-7, with 10 positions matching TRBD2. J was trimmed by 4 bases and V by 4 bases; bases with no gene match: 10. The CDR3 length is 16 residues. CDR1 and CDR2 (germline): SGHTA, FQGNSA.

In its sample, this clonotype was seen many times. The chain employs TRBV20-1 and TRBJ2-1; 11 bases align to TRBD2. The trim removed 6 bases at V and 7 bases at J, leaving 11 bases unmatched. In germline, CDR1 is DFQATT, CDR2 SNEGSKA (reference sequence). The CDR3 loop spans 15 amino acids. CDR3 nucleotides: TGCAGTGCCCTAAAGACTAGCGGGATTCTGAATGAGCAGTTCTTC. Its protein product is CSALKTSGILNEQFF.

This clonotype was seen at least ten times. The V call is TRBV20-1, the J call TRBJ1-1, with 10 bases fitting TRBD1. The trim removed 4 bases at V and 4 bases at J, leaving 6 bases unmatched. The CDR3 runs to 14 residues. Germline V CDR1 and CDR2: DFQATT, SNEGSKA (reference sequence). CDR3 loop: CSAIGTGVSTEAFF. The DNA for the CDR3 is TGCAGTGCTATAGGGACAGGGGTCAGCACTGAAGCTTTCTTT.